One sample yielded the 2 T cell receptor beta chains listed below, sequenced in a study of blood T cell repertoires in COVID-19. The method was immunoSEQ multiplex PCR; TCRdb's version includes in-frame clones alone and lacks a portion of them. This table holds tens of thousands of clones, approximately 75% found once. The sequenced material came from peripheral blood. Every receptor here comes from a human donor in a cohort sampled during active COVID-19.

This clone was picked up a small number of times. The CDR3 bases are TGCGCCAGCAGCCAAATACACAGGGGCTACGAGCAGTACTTC. Translated: CASSQIHRGYEQYF. The J gene is TRBJ2-7, the V gene TRBV4-3; 7 nucleotides align to TRBD1. Germline CDR1 and CDR2: LGHNA and YSLEER. The length of the CDR3 is 14 residues. V lost 2 bases to trimming and J lost 3 bases; unmatched junction nucleotides: 4.

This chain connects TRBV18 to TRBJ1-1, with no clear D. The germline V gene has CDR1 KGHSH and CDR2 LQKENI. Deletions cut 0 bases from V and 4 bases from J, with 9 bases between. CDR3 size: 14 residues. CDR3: CASSPPGGGTEAFF. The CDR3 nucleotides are TGTGCCAGCTCACCACCGGGAGGAGGCACTGAAGCTTTCTTT.